A selection of T cell receptor beta chains follows, all from one sample in a study of cytomegalovirus exposure and HLA in healthy donors. Libraries were prepared by immunoSEQ multiplex PCR; TCRdb keeps only in-frame clonotypes and omits some of them. The sample contains 150,000 to 200,000 clones, around three quarters of which appear only once. Input material: PBMCs. The receptors derive from a woman aged 40 to 50 in good health and CMV-seronegative. CDR3s include the opening cysteine and the closing phenylalanine or tryptophan. D genes are given only for firm matches. Some rows have no size entry. The others give once, few or many, or a class for an expanded clone.

J gene: TRBJ2-7
V gene: TRBV5-8
D gene: TRBD1
clone size: -
CDR3 DNA: TGTGCCAGCAGCGAGCGGCGGACAGGGGACGAGCAGTACTTC
CDR3 protein: CASSERRTGDEQYF

J gene: TRBJ1-5
V gene: TRBV19
D gene: -
clone size: once
CDR3 DNA: TGTGCCAGTACCTCAAACCGGGTTAATCAGCCCCAGCATTTT
CDR3 protein: CASTSNRVNQPQHF

J gene: TRBJ2-6
V gene: TRBV29-1
D gene: -
clone size: -
CDR3 DNA: TGCAGCGTTGTTGCGTCTGGGGCCAACGTCCTGACTTTC
CDR3 protein: CSVVASGANVLTF

J gene: TRBJ1-1
V gene: TRBV6-5
D gene: TRBD1
clone size: few
CDR3 DNA: TGTGCCAGCAGTCCGCAGGGGGCTTTGAACACTGAAGCTTTCTTT
CDR3 protein: CASSPQGALNTEAFF

J gene: TRBJ2-5
V gene: TRBV7-2
D gene: -
clone size: -
CDR3 DNA: TGTGCCAGCAGCCCCCGGACAGCCGCGCTGTACTTC
CDR3 protein: CASSPRTAALYF

J gene: TRBJ1-4
V gene: TRBV25-1
D gene: -
clone size: -
CDR3 DNA: TGTGCCAGAGATCTTAGACAGGCCCCTAATGAAAAACTGTTTTTT
CDR3 protein: CARDLRQAPNEKLFF

J gene: TRBJ1-1
V gene: TRBV10-3
D gene: TRBD1
clone size: few
CDR3 DNA: TGTGCCATCAAGGACAGGCTGAACACTGAAGCTTTCTTT
CDR3 protein: CAIKDRLNTEAFF

J gene: TRBJ1-2
V gene: TRBV30
D gene: TRBD1
clone size: -
CDR3 DNA: TGTGCCTGGAGTGTGGGACAGGGGGCCCAGCGGGGCTACACCTTC
CDR3 protein: CAWSVGQGAQRGYTF

J gene: TRBJ1-2
V gene: TRBV6-1
D gene: -
clone size: -
CDR3 DNA: TGTGCCAGCAGTCTGGACAGAGTCACTAACTATGGCTACACCTTC
CDR3 protein: CASSLDRVTNYGYTF

J gene: TRBJ2-5
V gene: TRBV21-1
D gene: -
clone size: -
CDR3 DNA: TGTGCCAGCAAGACCCGGACAGGGGAGGAAGAGACCCAGTACTTC
CDR3 protein: CASKTRTGEEETQYF